This passage covers 15 T cell receptor beta chains from one sample sequenced in a study of cytomegalovirus exposure and HLA in healthy donors. Here immunoSEQ multiplex PCR was the method, and the copy in TCRdb shows in-frame clones only, minus some. The sample lists about 120,000 clones; approximately 92% were seen once. Sequenced material: PBMCs. All receptors derive from a woman aged 18-29 years in good health and CMV-seronegative.

This clone was picked up a small number of times. This chain uses TRBV10-1 with TRBJ2-7; D is uncertain. V was shortened by 8 bases and J by 5 bases, with 13 bases between the two germline ends. The germline gives CDR1 WNHNN, CDR2 SYGVQD (reference sequence). This CDR3 is built from 12 residues. The CDR3 spells CASPMPLDEQYF. In DNA, the CDR3 is TGCGCCAGCCCTATGCCCTTGGACGAGCAGTACTTC.

The chain links TRBV7-3 to TRBJ2-3, with TRBD2 matching 7 bases. Trimming took 5 bases from V and 6 from J; bases not matched to a gene: 8. The V gene's germline CDR1 is SGHTA and CDR2 FQGTGA. There are 14 residues in the CDR3. The CDR3 sequence is CASSRGDATDTQYF. The CDR3 nucleotides are TGTGCCAGCAGCCGGGGGGACGCCACCGATACGCAGTATTTT.

The chain couples TRBV7-6 to TRBJ2-3; D unresolved. Germline CDR1 reads SGHVS; CDR2 reads FNYEAQ. With 3 bases removed from V and 2 bases from J, the gap between germline ends came to 6 bases. This CDR3 contains 13 residues. The CDR3 DNA sequence: TGTGCCAGCAGCTTCGGTTCCACAGATACGCAGTATTTT. It translates to CASSFGSTDTQYF.

The V and J genes are TRBV29-1 and TRBJ2-1; TRBD1 aligns across 7 bases. V shed 2 bases and J 4 bases; nucleotides not matched to a gene: 5. CDR1 and CDR2 (germline): SQVTM, ANQGSEA. This CDR3 region has 14 residues. The CDR3 DNA is TGCAGCGTTGAACGGGACAGAATTTACAATGAGCAGTTCTTC. Its protein is CSVERDRIYNEQFF.

The J gene is TRBJ1-4, the V gene TRBV7-8; a possible D gene is TRBD1 (6 bases). V was pared by 5 bases and J by 5 bases, with 9 bases between. This CDR3 spans 13 amino acids. The germline gives CDR1 SGHVS, CDR2 FQNEAQ. CDR3 residues: CASSIGTNEKLFF. The CDR3 bases are TGTGCCAGCAGCATCGGGACAAATGAAAAACTGTTTTTT. Combining the CDR3 with reference TRBV7-8 and TRBJ1-4 gives the whole variable domain GAGVSQSPRYKVAKRGQDVALRCDPISGHVSLFWYQQALGQGPEFLTYFQNEAQLDKSGLPSDRFFAERPEGSVSTLKIQRTQQEDSAVYLCASSIGTNEKLFFGSGTQLSVL.

The gene calls are TRBV4-2 and TRBJ2-2, with D maybe TRBD2 (6 bases). Germline CDR1 is LGHNA and CDR2 is YNFKEQ. V was clipped by 4 bases and J by 6 bases, with 24 bases between them. There are 18 residues in the CDR3. The CDR3 sequence: CASSPRTWGVPSAGELFF. DNA for the CDR3: TGTGCCAGCAGCCCAAGGACTTGGGGGGTCCCCAGCGCCGGGGAGCTGTTTTTT.

This rearrangement joins TRBV6-6 to TRBJ2-4; TRBD2 agrees at 9 bases. The CDR3 is made up of 15 amino acids. With V trimmed by 7 bases and J by 0 bases, 4 bases remained unmatched. CDR1 is MNHNY, CDR2 SVGAGI, per germline (reference sequence). The chain's CDR3 is CASNLAGPAKNIQYF. DNA for the CDR3: TGTGCCAGCAACCTAGCGGGGCCAGCCAAAAACATTCAGTACTTC.

This rearrangement joins TRBV4-2 to TRBJ2-3; D uncertain. The V and J ends lost 1 base and 6 bases respectively, with 5 bases between them. The germline V gene has CDR1 LGHNA and CDR2 YNFKEQ. The CDR3 has 12 amino acids. CDR3 residues: CASSQVVDTQYF. The CDR3, as DNA: TGTGCCAGCAGCCAAGTCGTGGATACGCAGTATTTT.

This clone has ten or more counts. This chain links TRBV5-1 with TRBJ1-6; D not certain. CDR1 is SGHRS, CDR2 YFSETQ, per germline. Between the trimmed V and J ends, which lost 0 bases and 5 bases, there was a span of 6 bases. The CDR3 spans 14 residues. The CDR3 loop is CASSLGLHNSPLHF. The CDR3 DNA reads as TGCGCCAGCAGCTTGGGTCTCCATAATTCACCCCTCCACTTT.

This chain uses TRBV10-3 with TRBJ2-1; the match to TRBD2 covers 8 bases. V was clipped by 3 bases and J by 15 bases; unmatched bases: 10. Germline V gene lookup returns CDR1 ENHRY and CDR2 SYGVKD. The CDR3 length is 13 residues. CDR3 in DNA: TGTGCCATCAGTGAAGTTAGCGGGGCAACTCGGTTCTTC. Encoded protein: CAISEVSGATRFF.

About this clone: The conserved closing phenylalanine or tryptophan is absent in this CDR3, likely reflecting a read error. Because the CDR3's place on the DNA is in doubt, the DNA is left out and the CDR3 is given as listed by TCRdb. This chain links TRBV6-5 with TRBJ2-7; the table's D call, TRBD2, was not checked against the DNA. In germline, CDR1 is MNHEY, CDR2 SVGAGI. The CDR3 is 13 amino acids in total, end residues counted. The CDR3 spells CASSDHARSLHYL.

For the CDR3, the DNA is TGTGCCAGCAGCGTAGGTGGGGCGCGCAGTACCTATGGCTACACCTTC. Residues: CASSVGGARSTYGYTF. J is TRBJ1-2 and V is TRBV9; D is possibly TRBD1 (5 bases). Germline CDR1 and CDR2: SGDLS and YYNGEE. The CDR3 covers 16 residues. The ends were cut back, 0 bases at V and 4 bases at J, with 16 bases in the middle.

Only a few counts were recorded for this clone. The chain is built from TRBV19 and TRBJ1-2; no definite D call. There are 16 residues in the CDR3. V shed 4 bases and J shed 3 bases, with 18 bases lying between them. Germline CDR1 and CDR2: LNHDA and SQIVND (reference sequence). The CDR3 loop is CASSTPEGRRYYGYTF. The CDR3 nucleotides read TGTGCCAGTAGTACCCCGGAGGGCAGAAGATACTATGGCTACACCTTC.

J is TRBJ2-7 and V is TRBV15; TRBD1 might be the D (6 bases). In germline, CDR1 is LNHNV, CDR2 YYDKDF (reference sequence). CDR3 length equals 15 residues. V lost 0 bases to trimming and J lost 3 bases, with 12 bases between them. The CDR3 DNA reads TGTGCCACCAGCAGAGACAGGGGTTGGTTCTACGAGCAGTACTTC. It specifies CATSRDRGWFYEQYF. Drawing the rest from reference TRBV15 and TRBJ2-7, the complete variable domain is DAMVIQNPRYQVTQFGKPVTLSCSQTLNHNVMYWYQQKSSQAPKLLFHYYDKDFNNEADTPDNFQSRRPNTSFCFLDIRSPGLGDTAMYLCATSRDRGWFYEQYFGPGTRLTVT.

With respect to this clone: Sequence at one end of the junction differs from germline and may be a read error. The V and J genes are TRBV7-7 and TRBJ2-7, with 8 bases aligning to TRBD1. CDR3 length: 15 amino acids. The germline V gene has CDR1 SSHAT and CDR2 FNYEAQ (reference sequence). CDR3 region: CASSLAPDRAYEQYF. The CDR3 nucleotides read TGTGCTAGCAGCTTAGCTCCGGACAGGGCGTACGAGCAGTACTTC.